Included here is one T cell receptor (beta chain) sequence, with context. Researchers made TCR cDNA using 5'RACE template switching, and this step added a universal primer site and UMIs. TCRdb reanalysed the 5' RACE reads using MiXCR and keeps one entry per CDR3 protein. The sample records approximately 170,000 distinct CDR3 sequences, 11% being singletons. This entry comes from a study of T cells after yellow fever vaccination. The TCR sequence derives from a man aged 18 to 35 who received the YFV17D yellow fever vaccine. Sample: CD8+ T cells sorted from PBMCs, taken 15 days after the yellow fever booster vaccination.

The chain's CDR3 is CASSLSVGSTDTQYF. CDR3 coding DNA: TGTGCCAGCAGCTTAAGTGTGGGGAGCACAGATACGCAGTATTTT. This chain uses TRBV7-7 with TRBJ2-3; D is unclear. V was shortened by 2 bases and J by 0 bases, with 9 bases between the two germline ends. In germline, CDR1 is SSHAT, CDR2 FNYEAQ (reference sequence). This CDR3 spans 15 amino acids.